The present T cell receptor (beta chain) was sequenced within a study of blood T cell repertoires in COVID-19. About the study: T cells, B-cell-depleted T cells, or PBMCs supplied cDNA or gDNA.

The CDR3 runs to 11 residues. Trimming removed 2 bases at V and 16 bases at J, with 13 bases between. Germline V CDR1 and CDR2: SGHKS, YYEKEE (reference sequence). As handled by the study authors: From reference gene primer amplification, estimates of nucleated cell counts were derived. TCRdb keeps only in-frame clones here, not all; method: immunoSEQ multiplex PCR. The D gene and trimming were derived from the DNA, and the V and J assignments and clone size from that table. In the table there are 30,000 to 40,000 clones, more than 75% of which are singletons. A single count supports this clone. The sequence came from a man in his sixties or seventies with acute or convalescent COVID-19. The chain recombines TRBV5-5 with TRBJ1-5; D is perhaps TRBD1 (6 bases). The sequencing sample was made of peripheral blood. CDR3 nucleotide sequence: TGTGCCAGCAGCTTACAGGGTCCGGAACATTTT. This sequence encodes CASSLQGPEHF. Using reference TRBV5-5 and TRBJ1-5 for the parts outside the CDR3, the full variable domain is DAGVTQSPTHLIKTRGQQVTLRCSPISGHKSVSWYQQVLGQGPQFIFQYYEKEERGRGNFPDRFSARQFPNYSSELNVNALLLGDSALYLCASSLQGPEHFGDGTRLSIL.